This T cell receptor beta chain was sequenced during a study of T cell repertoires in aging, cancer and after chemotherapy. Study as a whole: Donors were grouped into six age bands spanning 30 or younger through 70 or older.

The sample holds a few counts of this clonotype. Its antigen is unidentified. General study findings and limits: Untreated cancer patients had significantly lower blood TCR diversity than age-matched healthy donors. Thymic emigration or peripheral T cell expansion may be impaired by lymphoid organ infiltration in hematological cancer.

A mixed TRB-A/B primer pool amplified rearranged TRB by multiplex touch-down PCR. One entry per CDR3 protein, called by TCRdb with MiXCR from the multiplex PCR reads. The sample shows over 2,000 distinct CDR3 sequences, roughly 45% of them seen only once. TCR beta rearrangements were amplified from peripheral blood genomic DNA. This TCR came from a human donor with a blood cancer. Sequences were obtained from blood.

The CDR3 coding sequence is TGTGCCAGCAGCCATGGGGCAGATACGCAGTATTTT. Amino acid sequence: CASSHGADTQYF. The V call is TRBV11-2, the J call TRBJ2-3; D unresolved. This CDR3 spans 12 amino acids. The germline V gene has CDR1 SGHAT and CDR2 FQNNGV. Deletions cut 5 bases from V and 4 bases from J, with 7 bases between.